These 25 T cell receptor beta chains share one sample of origin, sequenced in a study of PD-L1 blockade in urothelial cancer. Time point of the sample: pretreatment peripheral blood. Using immunoSEQ multiplex PCR, the repertoire was profiled, and TCRdb retains in-frame clones only, with some absent. The table shows around 130,000 clones, with 84% occurring only once. Sequencing was performed on PBMCs, taken around atezolizumab (anti-PD-L1) treatment. These receptors originate from a man between 45 and 60 years old with urothelial cancer.

The chain uses TRBV19 and TRBJ2-1; possibly TRBD1 for D (6 bases). V was cut by 5 bases and J by 9 bases, with 17 bases left in between. Looked up from germline, CDR1 is LNHDA and CDR2 is SQIVND (reference sequence). CDR3 length: 14 residues. The CDR3 sequence is CASSSGAQQGEQFF. The CDR3 coding sequence is TGTGCCAGTAGTTCCGGGGCCCAACAGGGTGAGCAGTTCTTC.

This chain uses TRBV7-2 with TRBJ2-1; D is perhaps TRBD2 (6 bases). CDR1 and CDR2 (germline): SGHTA, FQGNSA. V lost 1 base, J lost 9 bases, and 16 bases lay in between. The CDR3 loop spans 15 amino acids. The CDR3 bases are TGTGCCAGCAGCTTAGGGGGCGGGGTATGGGGTGAGCAGTTCTTC. Its protein product is CASSLGGGVWGEQFF.

The rearrangement links TRBV18 to TRBJ1-3; D is unresolved. The germline V gene encodes CDR1 KGHSH and CDR2 LQKENI. V was trimmed by 3 bases and J by 3 bases, leaving 18 bases between them. The length of the CDR3 is 17 residues. The chain's CDR3 is CASSPTEVSLFGNTIYF. The CDR3 bases are TGTGCCAGCTCACCCACGGAGGTGTCCCTCTTTGGAAACACCATATATTTT.

The V call is TRBV5-6, the J call TRBJ1-2, with 9 bases that match TRBD1. Germline CDR1 is SGHDT and CDR2 is YYEEEE. This CDR3 has 12 residues. V shed 6 bases, J shed 5 bases, and the junction held 2 bases outside the gene matches. Written as DNA, the CDR3 is TGTGCCAGCACGGACAGGGGATATGGCTACACCTTC. Its translation: CASTDRGYGYTF.

The genes are TRBV7-2 and TRBJ1-2; D is unresolved. Per the germline V gene, CDR1 is SGHTA and CDR2 is FQGNSA. Trimming took off 1 base at V and 6 bases at J, with 9 bases between the two ends. The CDR3 has 13 residues. CDR3 nucleotide sequence: TGTGCCAGCAGCTTAGGCGCGGTGGATGGCTACACCTTC. Its protein product is CASSLGAVDGYTF.

V gene TRBV5-4 combines with J gene TRBJ2-1, with 12 bases that match TRBD2. Germline V lookup: CDR1 SGHNT, CDR2 YYREEE (reference sequence). CDR3 size: 17 residues. Unmatched junction bases numbered 10, after V lost 4 bases and J lost 5 bases. CDR3 in amino acids: CASSDRTSGDLNNEQFF. The CDR3 DNA follows: TGTGCCAGCAGCGACCGGACTAGCGGGGATCTTAACAATGAGCAGTTCTTC.

The chain is built from TRBV5-1 and TRBJ1-2; the D gene is possibly TRBD1 (6 bases). The germline V and J ends were trimmed by 4 bases and 4 bases, with 17 bases remaining between them. Looked up from germline, CDR1 is SGHRS and CDR2 is YFSETQ. The CDR3 spans 15 residues. CDR3 nucleotide sequence: TGCGCCAGCAGCCCCGATACTACAGGGACCTATGGCTACACCTTC. Protein product: CASSPDTTGTYGYTF.

This clone has more than one count but fewer than ten. The gene calls are TRBV7-6 and TRBJ2-1; 10 nucleotides match TRBD2. The germline CDR1 and CDR2 sequences are SGHVS and FNYEAQ. V gave up 5 bases and J gave up 4 bases; unmatched junction bases: 5. CDR3 size: 15 residues. The CDR3 bases are TGTGCCAGCAGCGCACTAGCGGGGTCATACAATGAGCAGTTCTTC. It encodes CASSALAGSYNEQFF. The full variable domain, in which reference TRBV7-6 and TRBJ2-1 provide the parts outside the CDR3, is GAGVSQSPRYKVTKRGQDVALRCDPISGHVSLYWYRQALGQGPEFLTYFNYEAQQDKSGLPNDRFSAERPEGSISTLTIQRTEQRDSAMYRCASSALAGSYNEQFFGPGTRLTVL.

The chain is built from TRBV9 and TRBJ2-2; D possibly corresponds to TRBD2 (5 bases). The germline V gene has CDR1 SGDLS and CDR2 YYNGEE. The V end was cut by 4 bases, the J end by 6 bases, with 10 bases between. This CDR3 spans 13 amino acids. The CDR3: CASSRWESGELFF. The CDR3, as DNA: TGTGCCAGCAGCAGGTGGGAGTCCGGGGAGCTGTTTTTT. Based on the CDR3 plus reference TRBV9 and TRBJ2-2, the full variable domain is DSGVTQTPKHLITATGQRVTLRCSPRSGDLSVYWYQQSLDQGLQFLIQYYNGEERAKGNILERFSAQQFPDLHSELNLSSLELGDSALYFCASSRWESGELFFGEGSRLTVL.

The chain combines TRBV7-9 with TRBJ2-3; 9 bases are a match to TRBD2. V trimming: 5 bases; J trimming: 2 bases; junction bases outside the gene matches: 17. The CDR3 runs 19 residues. The germline CDR1 and CDR2 sequences are SEHNR and FQNEAQ (reference sequence). Written as DNA, the CDR3 is TGTGCCAGCAGCCCCGGGGGACTAGCTGAAACGGGATTCACAGATACGCAGTATTTT. Its translation is CASSPGGLAETGFTDTQYF.

The chain couples TRBV5-1 to TRBJ2-1, with D perhaps TRBD2 (5 bases). From germline, CDR1 is SGHRS and CDR2 YFSETQ. V gave up 2 bases and J gave up 4 bases, with 10 bases separating them. CDR3 length: 14 residues. CDR3 sequence (DNA): TGCGCCAGCAGCTTCGGGGAAGATTACAATGAGCAGTTCTTC. It specifies CASSFGEDYNEQFF.

This chain uses TRBV23-1 with TRBJ2-2, with a tentative D call TRBD2 (6 bases). TRBV23-1 falls under the ORF class, with uncertain function. V lost 0 bases and J lost 3, with 11 bases in between. The CDR3 covers 16 residues. This CDR3 reads CASSQSGAGHTGELFF. CDR3 in DNA: TGCGCCAGCAGTCAATCTGGGGCGGGGCACACCGGGGAGCTGTTTTTT.

V usage is TRBV27 and J usage is TRBJ2-3; D not resolved. The CDR3 is 13 residues long. Germline assignment: CDR1 MNHEY and CDR2 SMNVEV (reference sequence). V was cut by 0 bases and J by 2 bases, with 3 bases left in between. The chain's CDR3 is CASSLSHTDTQYF. The CDR3 nucleotides are TGTGCCAGCAGTTTATCCCACACAGATACGCAGTATTTT.

This chain joins TRBV15 and TRBJ2-5; 9 bases are shared with TRBD2. Unmatched junction bases numbered 3, after V lost 5 bases and J lost 5 bases. Germline-derived CDR1 and CDR2 are LNHNV and YYDKDF (reference sequence). The CDR3 is made up of 13 amino acids. The CDR3 sequence is CATSPGLAETQYF. CDR3 coding DNA: TGTGCCACCAGCCCGGGACTAGCTGAGACCCAGTACTTC.

This sequence joins TRBV12-5 and TRBJ2-5, with unresolved D. Trimming shortened V by 6 bases and J by 3 bases, and 8 bases separated the two germline ends. In germline, CDR1 is LGHNT, CDR2 FRNRAP. The CDR3 has 12 residues. CDR3 in amino acids: CASGLKKETQYF. The CDR3 nucleotides read TGTGCTAGTGGACTCAAGAAAGAGACCCAGTACTTC.

This clone was detected only once. The chain carries TRBV2 and TRBJ2-5; no definite D call. Germline-derived CDR1 and CDR2 are SNHLY and FYNNEI. This CDR3 has 13 amino acids. The V end was cut by 7 bases, the J end by 5 bases, with 14 bases between. The CDR3 DNA reads TGTGCCAGCACCCTAAATGCCTTGGAGACCCAGTACTTC. Translated: CASTLNALETQYF.

The rearrangement links TRBV18 to TRBJ1-1, with D hard to call. From germline, CDR1 is KGHSH and CDR2 LQKENI. The CDR3 contains 13 residues. V lost 5 bases, J lost 0 bases, and 7 bases lay in between. CDR3 residues: CASSGTMNTEAFF. CDR3 nucleotides: TGTGCCAGCTCAGGCACCATGAACACTGAAGCTTTCTTT.

Details on this clone: Relative to the germline gene, one junction end is altered; a read error may explain this. This sequence joins TRBV7-7 and TRBJ2-1; TRBD2 aligns across 11 bases. Germline V gives CDR1 SSHAT, CDR2 FNYEAQ (reference sequence). This CDR3 comprises 18 residues. This chain's CDR3 is CASSPGLAAASHTGEQFF. The CDR3 DNA is TGTGCTAGCAGCCCGGGACTAGCGGCTGCATCCCATACGGGTGAGCAGTTCTTC.

The chain couples TRBV28 to TRBJ2-1; D is perhaps TRBD1 (6 bases). The CDR3 has 14 residues. Germline CDR1 MDHEN, CDR2 SYDVKM. V was trimmed by 11 bases and J by 2 bases, leaving 16 bases between them. CDR3 in DNA: TGTGCCTCCCAGGGGTCCCCCGCCTACAATGAGCAGTTCTTC. Residues: CASQGSPAYNEQFF.

The chain joins TRBV27 to TRBJ1-1, with 7 positions matching TRBD1. Trimming removed 2 bases from V and 1 base from J; junction bases left unmatched: 4. Per the germline V gene, CDR1 is MNHEY and CDR2 is SMNVEV (reference sequence). This CDR3 is 15 amino acids long. The CDR3 region has the DNA TGTGCCAGCAGTTTACGAAGGACAGGGAACACTGAAGCTTTCTTT. Its translation: CASSLRRTGNTEAFF.

V and J are TRBV6-5 and TRBJ1-2, with D unresolved. The V end lost 6 bases, the J end lost 5 bases, and 13 bases lay between the germline ends. This CDR3 comprises 13 residues. Germline V gene lookup returns CDR1 MNHEY and CDR2 SVGAGI. CDR3 nucleotide sequence: TGTGCCAGCAGCCAGGCCATAAGTTATGGCTACACCTTC. Translating gives CASSQAISYGYTF.

The chain employs TRBV27 and TRBJ2-7; D might be TRBD2 (5 bases). Germline V gives CDR1 MNHEY, CDR2 SMNVEV (reference sequence). The CDR3 spans 14 residues. V dropped 2 bases and J dropped 3 bases, with 11 bases sitting between them. Here the CDR3 DNA reads TGTGCCAGCAGTTTAGTTCCGGGGTTCTACGAGCAGTACTTC. Amino acids: CASSLVPGFYEQYF.

The count of this clone is one. This chain links TRBV5-4 with TRBJ1-1; tentative D call: TRBD1 (5 bases). From germline, CDR1 is SGHNT and CDR2 YYREEE (reference sequence). The CDR3 sequence is 14 residues long. Trimming cost V 4 bases and J 4 bases, with 14 bases left between them. The CDR3 loop reads CASSEQLGGTEAFF. The CDR3 DNA is TGTGCCAGCAGCGAGCAGCTGGGGGGCACTGAAGCTTTCTTT. Full variable domain (remainder filled in from reference TRBV5-4 and TRBJ1-1): ETGVTQSPTHLIKTRGQQVTLRCSSQSGHNTVSWYQQALGQGPQFIFQYYREEENGRGNFPPRFSGLQFPNYSSELNVNALELDDSALYLCASSEQLGGTEAFFGQGTRLTVV.

V usage is TRBV5-6 and J usage is TRBJ1-2; 7 bases are a match to TRBD1. V lost 3 bases, J lost 7 bases, and 15 bases stayed unmatched. Per the germline V gene, CDR1 is SGHDT and CDR2 is YYEEEE. The CDR3 totals 16 residues. This chain's CDR3 is CASSSTDREDLGGYTF. CDR3 nucleotides: TGTGCCAGCAGCTCGACTGACAGGGAAGATCTGGGTGGCTACACCTTC.

This clone was recorded once. V and J are TRBV5-1 and TRBJ2-5; 8 positions agree with TRBD1. Germline CDR1 SGHRS, CDR2 YFSETQ. This CDR3 region has 17 residues. The V gene end was trimmed by 4 bases and the J gene end by 5 bases; junction bases not matched to a gene: 16. Here the CDR3 DNA reads TGCGCCAGCAGCCCCGGACAGGGAGGATCAAGCAGGGAGACCCAGTACTTC. Translation gives CASSPGQGGSSRETQYF.